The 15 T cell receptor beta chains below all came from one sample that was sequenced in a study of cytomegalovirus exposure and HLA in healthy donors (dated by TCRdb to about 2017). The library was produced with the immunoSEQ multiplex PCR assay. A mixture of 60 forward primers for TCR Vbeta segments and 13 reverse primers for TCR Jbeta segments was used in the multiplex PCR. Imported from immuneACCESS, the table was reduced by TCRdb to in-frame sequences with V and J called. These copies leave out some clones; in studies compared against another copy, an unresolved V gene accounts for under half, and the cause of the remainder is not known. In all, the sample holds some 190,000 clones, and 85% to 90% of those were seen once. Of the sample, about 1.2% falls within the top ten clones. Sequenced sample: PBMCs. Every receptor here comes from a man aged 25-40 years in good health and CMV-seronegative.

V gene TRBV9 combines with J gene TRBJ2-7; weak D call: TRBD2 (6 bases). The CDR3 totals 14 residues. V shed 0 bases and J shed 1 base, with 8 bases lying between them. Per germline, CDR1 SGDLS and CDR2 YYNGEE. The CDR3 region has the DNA TGTGCCAGCAGCGTAGAGGGACTTTCCTACGAGCAGTACTTC. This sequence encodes CASSVEGLSYEQYF. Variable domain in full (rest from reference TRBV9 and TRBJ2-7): DSGVTQTPKHLITATGQRVTLRCSPRSGDLSVYWYQQSLDQGLQFLIQYYNGEERAKGNILERFSAQQFPDLHSELNLSSLELGDSALYFCASSVEGLSYEQYFGPGTRLTVT.

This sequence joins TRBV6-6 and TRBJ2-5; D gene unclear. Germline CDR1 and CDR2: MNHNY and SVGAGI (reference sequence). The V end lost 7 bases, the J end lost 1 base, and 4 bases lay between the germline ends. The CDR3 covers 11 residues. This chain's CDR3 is CASKAQETQYF. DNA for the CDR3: TGTGCCAGCAAAGCCCAAGAGACCCAGTACTTC.

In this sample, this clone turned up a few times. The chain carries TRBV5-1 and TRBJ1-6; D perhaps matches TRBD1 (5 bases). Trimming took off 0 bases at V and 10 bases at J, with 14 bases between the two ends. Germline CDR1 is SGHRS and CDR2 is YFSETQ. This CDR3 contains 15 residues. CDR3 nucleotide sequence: TGCGCCAGCAGCTTGGCACAGGTCGCGGGATCACCCCTCCACTTT. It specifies CASSLAQVAGSPLHF.

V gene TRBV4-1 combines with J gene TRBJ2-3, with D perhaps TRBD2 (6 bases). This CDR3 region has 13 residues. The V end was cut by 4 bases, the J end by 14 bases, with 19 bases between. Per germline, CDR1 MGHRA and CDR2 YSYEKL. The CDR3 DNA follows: TGCGCCAGCAGCCCCAGACTAGGGACTTCCATGTATTTT. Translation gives CASSPRLGTSMYF.

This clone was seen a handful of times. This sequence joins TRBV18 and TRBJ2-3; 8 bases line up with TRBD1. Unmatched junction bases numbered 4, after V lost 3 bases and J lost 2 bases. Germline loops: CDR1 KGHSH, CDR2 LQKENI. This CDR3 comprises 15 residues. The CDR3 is CASSPGTGLTDTQYF. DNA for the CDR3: TGTGCCAGCTCACCCGGGACAGGACTCACAGATACGCAGTATTTT.

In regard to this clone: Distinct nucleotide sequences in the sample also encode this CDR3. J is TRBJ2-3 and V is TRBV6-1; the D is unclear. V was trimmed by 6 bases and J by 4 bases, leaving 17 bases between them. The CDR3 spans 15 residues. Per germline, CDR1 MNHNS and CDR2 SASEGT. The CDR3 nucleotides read TGTGCCAGCAGCGCCTCGGTCCCCCCGTCAGATACGCAGTATTTT. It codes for CASSASVPPSDTQYF.

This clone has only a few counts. The CDR3 DNA reads TGTGCCAGCAGCGGTAGCGGGAAGGAGAAGACCCAGTACTTC. Its translation is CASSGSGKEKTQYF. The chain carries TRBV7-9 and TRBJ2-5; 8 bases agree with TRBD2. The CDR3 is 14 residues long. Unmatched junction bases numbered 8, after V lost 5 bases and J lost 6 bases. Germline values: CDR1 SEHNR, CDR2 FQNEAQ (reference sequence).

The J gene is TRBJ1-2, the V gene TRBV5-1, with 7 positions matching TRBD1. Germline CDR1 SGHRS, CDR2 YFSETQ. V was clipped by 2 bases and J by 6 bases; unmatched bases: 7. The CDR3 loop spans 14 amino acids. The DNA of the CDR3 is TGCGCCAGCAGCTTAAACAGGGGCACCCATGGCTACACCTTC. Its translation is CASSLNRGTHGYTF.

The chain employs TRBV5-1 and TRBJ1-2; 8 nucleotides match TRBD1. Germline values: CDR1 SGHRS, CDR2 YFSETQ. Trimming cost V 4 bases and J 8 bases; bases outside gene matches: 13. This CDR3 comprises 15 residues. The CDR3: CASSAGRTGIRGYTF. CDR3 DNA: TGCGCCAGCAGCGCTGGTCGGACAGGGATTCGAGGCTACACCTTC.

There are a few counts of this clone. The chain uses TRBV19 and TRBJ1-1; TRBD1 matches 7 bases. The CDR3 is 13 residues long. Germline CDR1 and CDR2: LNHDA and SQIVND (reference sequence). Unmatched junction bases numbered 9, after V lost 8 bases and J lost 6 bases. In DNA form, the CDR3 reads TGTGCCAGTCAGGCCCAGGGGGTCGCTGAAGCTTTCTTT. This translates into CASQAQGVAEAFF.

CDR3 residues: CASRLAFGATQYF. CDR3 nucleotide sequence: TGCGCCAGCCGACTAGCTTTTGGGGCTACGCAGTATTTT. This chain joins TRBV5-1 and TRBJ2-3, with 7 bases aligning to TRBD2. The length of the CDR3 is 13 residues. CDR1 is SGHRS and CDR2 is YFSETQ in the germline V gene. The V and J ends lost 7 bases and 8 bases, in that order; junction bases with no gene match: 10.

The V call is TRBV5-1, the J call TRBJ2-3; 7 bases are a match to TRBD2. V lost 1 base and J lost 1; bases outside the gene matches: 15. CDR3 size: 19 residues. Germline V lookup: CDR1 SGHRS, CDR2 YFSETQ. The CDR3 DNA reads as TGCGCCAGCAGCTTGTTAGCTAGCGGAGACCTGTTAGGCACAGATACGCAGTATTTT. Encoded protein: CASSLLASGDLLGTDTQYF.

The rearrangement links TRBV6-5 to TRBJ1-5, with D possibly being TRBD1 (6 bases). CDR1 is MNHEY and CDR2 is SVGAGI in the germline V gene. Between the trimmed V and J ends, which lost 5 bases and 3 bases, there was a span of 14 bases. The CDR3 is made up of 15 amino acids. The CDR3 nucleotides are TGTGCCAGCAGTCCCCAGGGGCCAACCAATCAGCCCCAGCATTTT. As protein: CASSPQGPTNQPQHF.

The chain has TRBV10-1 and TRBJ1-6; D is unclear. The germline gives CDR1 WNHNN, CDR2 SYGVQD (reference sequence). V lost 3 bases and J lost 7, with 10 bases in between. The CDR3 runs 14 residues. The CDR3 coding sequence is TGCGCCAGCAGTGATGGGCTCGGAAATTCACCCCTCCACTTT. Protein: CASSDGLGNSPLHF.

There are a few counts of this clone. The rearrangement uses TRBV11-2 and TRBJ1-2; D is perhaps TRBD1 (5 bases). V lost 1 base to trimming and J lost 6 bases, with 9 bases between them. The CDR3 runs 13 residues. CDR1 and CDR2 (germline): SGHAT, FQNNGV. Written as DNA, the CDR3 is TGTGCCAGCAGCTTAGGACAGTTGGATGGCTACACCTTC. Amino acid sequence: CASSLGQLDGYTF.